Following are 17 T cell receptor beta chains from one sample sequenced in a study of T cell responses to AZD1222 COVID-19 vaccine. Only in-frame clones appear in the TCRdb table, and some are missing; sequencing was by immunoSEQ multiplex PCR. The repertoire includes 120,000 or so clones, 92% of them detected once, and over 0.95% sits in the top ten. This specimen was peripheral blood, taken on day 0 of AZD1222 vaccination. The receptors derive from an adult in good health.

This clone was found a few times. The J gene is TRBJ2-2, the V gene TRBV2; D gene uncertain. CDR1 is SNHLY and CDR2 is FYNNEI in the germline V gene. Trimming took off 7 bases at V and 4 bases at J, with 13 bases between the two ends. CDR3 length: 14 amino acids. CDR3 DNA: TGTGCCAGCAAAGGCCCTTTTGCCACCGGGGAGCTGTTTTTT. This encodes CASKGPFATGELFF.

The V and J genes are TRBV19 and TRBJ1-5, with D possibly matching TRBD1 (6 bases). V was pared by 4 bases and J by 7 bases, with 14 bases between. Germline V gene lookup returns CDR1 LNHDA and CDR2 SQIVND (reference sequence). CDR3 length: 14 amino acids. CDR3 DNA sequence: TGTGCCAGTAGTAATCACAGGGTAGAACAGCCCCAGCATTTT. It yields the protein CASSNHRVEQPQHF.

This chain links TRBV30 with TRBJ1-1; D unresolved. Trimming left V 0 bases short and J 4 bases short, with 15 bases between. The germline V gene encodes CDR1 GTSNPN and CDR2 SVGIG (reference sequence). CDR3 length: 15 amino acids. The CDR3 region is CAWSVRTTYVTEAFF. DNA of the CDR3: TGTGCCTGGAGTGTCCGAACCACCTACGTCACTGAAGCTTTCTTT.

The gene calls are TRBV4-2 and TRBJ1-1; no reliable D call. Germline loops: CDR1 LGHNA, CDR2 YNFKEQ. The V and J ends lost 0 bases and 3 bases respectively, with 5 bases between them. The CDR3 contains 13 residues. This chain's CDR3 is CASSQEADTEAFF. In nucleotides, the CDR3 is TGTGCCAGCAGCCAAGAGGCAGACACTGAAGCTTTCTTT.

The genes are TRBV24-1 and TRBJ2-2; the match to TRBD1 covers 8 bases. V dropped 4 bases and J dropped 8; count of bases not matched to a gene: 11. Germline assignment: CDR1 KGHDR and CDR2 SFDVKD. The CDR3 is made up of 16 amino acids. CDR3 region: CATSDRQTGVKGELFF. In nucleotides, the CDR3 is TGTGCCACCAGTGACAGACAGACAGGGGTAAAAGGGGAGCTGTTTTTT.

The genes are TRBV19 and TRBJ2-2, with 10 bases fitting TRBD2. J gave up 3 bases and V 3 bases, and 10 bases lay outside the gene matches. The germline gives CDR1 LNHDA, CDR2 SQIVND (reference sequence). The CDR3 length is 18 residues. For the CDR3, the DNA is TGTGCCAGTAGTATGTGGGTCGGTAGCGGGAGGTACACCGGGGAGCTGTTTTTT. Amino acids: CASSMWVGSGRYTGELFF.

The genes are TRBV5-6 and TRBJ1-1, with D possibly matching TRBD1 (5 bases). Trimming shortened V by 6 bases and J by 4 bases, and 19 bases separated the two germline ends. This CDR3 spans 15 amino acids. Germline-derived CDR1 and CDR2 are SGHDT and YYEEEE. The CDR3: CASTLGYRQGTEAFF. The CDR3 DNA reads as TGTGCCAGCACCCTTGGTTACAGGCAAGGCACTGAAGCTTTCTTT.

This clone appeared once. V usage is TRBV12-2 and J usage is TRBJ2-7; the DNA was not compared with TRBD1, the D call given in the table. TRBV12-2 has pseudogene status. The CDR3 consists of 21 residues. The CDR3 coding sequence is TGTGCAAGTCGCTTAGGGATTAAGGGGGGCGGGAACAGGGGTCCCCCCTACGAGCAGTACTTC. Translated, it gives CASRLGIKGGGNRGPPYEQYF.

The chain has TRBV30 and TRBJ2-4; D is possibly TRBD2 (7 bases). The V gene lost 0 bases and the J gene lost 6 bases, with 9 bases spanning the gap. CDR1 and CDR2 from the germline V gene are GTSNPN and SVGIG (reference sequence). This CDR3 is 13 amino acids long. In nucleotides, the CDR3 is TGTGCCTGGAGTGTAAGGGGGGGAAACATTCAGTACTTC. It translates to CAWSVRGGNIQYF.

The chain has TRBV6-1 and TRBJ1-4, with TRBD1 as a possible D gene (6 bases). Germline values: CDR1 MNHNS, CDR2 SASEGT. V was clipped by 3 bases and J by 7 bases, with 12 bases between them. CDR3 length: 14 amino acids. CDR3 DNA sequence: TGTGCCAGCAGTGACCACCTAGGGGGTGAAAAACTGTTTTTT. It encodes CASSDHLGGEKLFF.

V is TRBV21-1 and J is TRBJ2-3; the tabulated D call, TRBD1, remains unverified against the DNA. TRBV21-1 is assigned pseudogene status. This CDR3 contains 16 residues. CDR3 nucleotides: TGTGCCAGCAGCTGCCGGGACAGGGGTCCCCCAGATACGCAGTATTTT. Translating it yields CASSCRDRGPPDTQYF.

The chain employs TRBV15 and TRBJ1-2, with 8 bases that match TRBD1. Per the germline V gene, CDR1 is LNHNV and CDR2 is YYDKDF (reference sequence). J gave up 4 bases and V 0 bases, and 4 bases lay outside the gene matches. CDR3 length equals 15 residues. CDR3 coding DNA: TGTGCCACCAGCAGAGACAGGGGGCACGTCTATGGCTACACCTTC. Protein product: CATSRDRGHVYGYTF.

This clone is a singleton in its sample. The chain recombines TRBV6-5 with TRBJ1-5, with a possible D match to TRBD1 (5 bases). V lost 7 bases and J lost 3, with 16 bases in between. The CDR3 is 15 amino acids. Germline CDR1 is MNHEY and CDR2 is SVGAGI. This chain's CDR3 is CASTPRGASNQPQHF. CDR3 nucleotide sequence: TGTGCCAGCACCCCACGAGGGGCTTCCAATCAGCCCCAGCATTTT.

As DNA, the CDR3 is TGTGCCAGCAGCGCGGGGAATGTGAACACTGAAGCTTTCTTT. Amino acid sequence: CASSAGNVNTEAFF. This rearrangement joins TRBV9 to TRBJ1-1, with D unclear. Germline V gene lookup returns CDR1 SGDLS and CDR2 YYNGEE. The CDR3 has 14 residues. V was cut by 3 bases and J by 0 bases, with 9 bases left in between.

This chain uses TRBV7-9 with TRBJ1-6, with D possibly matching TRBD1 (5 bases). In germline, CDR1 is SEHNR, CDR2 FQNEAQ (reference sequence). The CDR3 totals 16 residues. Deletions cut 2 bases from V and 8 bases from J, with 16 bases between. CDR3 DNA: TGTGCCAGCAGCTTAAGTTTACAGGAGCCGGATTCACCCCTCCACTTT. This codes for CASSLSLQEPDSPLHF.

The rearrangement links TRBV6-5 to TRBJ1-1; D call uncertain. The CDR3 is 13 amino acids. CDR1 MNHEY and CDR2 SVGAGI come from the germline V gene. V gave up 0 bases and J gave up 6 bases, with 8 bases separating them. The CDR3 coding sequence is TGTGCCAGCAGTTACTCAGACACTTCTGAAGCTTTCTTT. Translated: CASSYSDTSEAFF.

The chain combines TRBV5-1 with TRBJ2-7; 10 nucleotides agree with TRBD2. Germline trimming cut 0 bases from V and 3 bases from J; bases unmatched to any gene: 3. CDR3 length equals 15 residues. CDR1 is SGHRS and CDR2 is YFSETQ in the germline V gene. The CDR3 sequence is CASSLDSSGSYEQYF. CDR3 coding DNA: TGCGCCAGCAGCTTGGATTCTAGCGGGAGCTACGAGCAGTACTTC.